This TCR beta chain came from a study of neoadjuvant nivolumab and ipilimumab in lung cancer. Whole-study results and caveats: Only a small number of samples underwent TCR sequencing.

Clones were read by immunoSEQ multiplex PCR, and TCRdb kept only the in-frame ones, dropping some. The data show around 10,000 clones, around 81% seen once. Worth noting for this clone: What it binds is unknown.

This clonotype originated in an adult with non-small cell lung cancer. The source material was peripheral blood, sampled before neoadjuvant nivolumab, alone or with ipilimumab.

This CDR3 is CASSLKGSQETQYF. DNA for the CDR3: TGTGCCAGCAGCCTGAAAGGGTCTCAAGAGACCCAGTACTTC. V and J are TRBV7-9 and TRBJ2-5, with D unclear. CDR3 length: 14 residues. Between the trimmed V and J ends, which lost 5 bases and 2 bases, there was a span of 12 bases. Germline V CDR1 and CDR2: SEHNR, FQNEAQ (reference sequence).